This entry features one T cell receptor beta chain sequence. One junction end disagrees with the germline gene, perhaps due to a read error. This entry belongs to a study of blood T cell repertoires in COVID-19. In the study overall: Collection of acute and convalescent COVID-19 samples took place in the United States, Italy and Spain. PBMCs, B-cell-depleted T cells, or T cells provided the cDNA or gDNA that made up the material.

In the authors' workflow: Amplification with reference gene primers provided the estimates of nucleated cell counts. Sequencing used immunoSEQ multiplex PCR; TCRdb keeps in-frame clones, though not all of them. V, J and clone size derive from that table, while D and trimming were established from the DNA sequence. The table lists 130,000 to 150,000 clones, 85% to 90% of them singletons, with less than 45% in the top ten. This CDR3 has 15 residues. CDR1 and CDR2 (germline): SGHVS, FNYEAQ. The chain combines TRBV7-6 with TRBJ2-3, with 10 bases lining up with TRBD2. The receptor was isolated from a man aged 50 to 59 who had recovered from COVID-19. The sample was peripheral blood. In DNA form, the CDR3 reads TGTGCCAGCAGCTATCCTAGCGGGAGCACCGATACGCAGTATTTT. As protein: CASSYPSGSTDTQYF.